Below, 7 T cell receptor beta chains from the same sample are listed, as sequenced in a study of T-cell reconstitution after alpha-beta-depleted transplantation in children. Unique molecular identifiers were built into the TCRbeta library. TCRdb reprocessed the PCR reads with MiXCR, giving one entry per CDR3 protein. This table has 500,000 or so distinct CDR3 sequences, over 10% appearing once. The specimen was PBMCs, mostly from graft donor cells, collected 180 days after TCRalphabeta/CD19-depleted stem cell transplant. The receptors were sampled from a female patient aged 2-15 years who had a stem cell transplant for aplastic anemia, so the T cells may come from the graft donor.

This clonotype was counted between two and nine times. V gene TRBV11-2 combines with J gene TRBJ2-5; 7 nucleotides align to TRBD2. The CDR3 covers 15 residues. Per the germline V gene, CDR1 is SGHAT and CDR2 is FQNNGV. V shed 5 bases, J shed 2 bases, and the junction held 8 bases outside the gene matches. CDR3 region: CASSPGLVGQETQYF. DNA for the CDR3: TGTGCCAGCAGCCCCGGACTAGTAGGACAAGAGACCCAGTACTTC.

This clonotype was counted only a few times. The chain joins TRBV7-8 to TRBJ1-5; unclear D gene. Germline V CDR1 and CDR2: SGHVS, FQNEAQ. The CDR3 contains 12 residues. V lost 2 bases to trimming and J lost 10 bases, with 9 bases between them. Here the CDR3 reads CASSLSRSPQHF. The CDR3 nucleotides read TGTGCCAGCAGCTTATCTCGGAGTCCCCAGCATTTT.

This clonotype has more than one count but fewer than ten. CDR3 protein: CASSRSGSYEQYV. The CDR3 nucleotides are TGTGCCAGCAGTCGTAGCGGCTCCTACGAGCAGTACGTC. The chain is built from TRBV7-2 and TRBJ2-7, with D possibly matching TRBD2 (6 bases). CDR3 length: 13 residues. Germline V gene data show CDR1 as SGHTA and CDR2 as FQGNSA. Trimming removed 6 bases at V and 0 bases at J, with 9 bases between.

V is TRBV20-1 and J is TRBJ2-5, with D possibly being TRBD1 (5 bases). V lost 2 bases and J 2 bases, leaving 15 bases between the germline ends. Germline V lookup: CDR1 DFQATT, CDR2 SNEGSKA (reference sequence). CDR3 length: 15 residues. In DNA, the CDR3 is TGCAGTGCTAGACCCCGCCCAGGGTTACAAGAGACCCAGTACTTC. Protein sequence: CSARPRPGLQETQYF.

The sample holds a few counts of this clonotype. The CDR3 loop is CASSSRDRGQTGELFF. The CDR3 coding sequence is TGTGCCAGCAGTTCCCGTGACAGGGGGCAGACCGGGGAGCTGTTTTTT. The genes are TRBV6-5 and TRBJ2-2; 10 nucleotides align to TRBD1. The CDR3 sequence is 16 residues long. V was clipped by 4 bases and J by 5 bases; unmatched bases: 7. In germline, CDR1 is MNHEY, CDR2 SVGAGI.

V gene TRBV29-1 combines with J gene TRBJ1-1; D remains unclear. The germline V gene has CDR1 SQVTM and CDR2 ANQGSEA. V lost 7 bases to trimming and J lost 0 bases, with 12 bases between them. CDR3 length: 13 amino acids. CDR3 DNA sequence: TGCAGCGCTACCCTAACGTTGAACACTGAAGCTTTCTTT. This gives the protein CSATLTLNTEAFF.

This clonotype was detected a few times. The rearrangement joins TRBV18 to TRBJ2-3, with D perhaps matching TRBD2 (5 bases). The V end was cut by 3 bases, the J end by 6 bases, with 19 bases between. This CDR3 comprises 16 residues. Germline V gene lookup returns CDR1 KGHSH and CDR2 LQKENI. CDR3 bases: TGTGCCAGCTCACCGCCCGGAGCGGTAACGGGTGATACGCAGTATTTT. Translating gives CASSPPGAVTGDTQYF.